The clone carrying this T cell receptor (beta chain) was seen only once. Donors sampled were nominally healthy, though unrecorded immune exposures were likely. CDR3 length equals 16 residues. The V and J ends lost 3 bases and 4 bases, in that order; junction bases with no gene match: 10. In germline, CDR1 is SGHNT, CDR2 YYREEE (reference sequence). This sample is drawn from a study of cytomegalovirus exposure and HLA in healthy donors. Primers included in the PCR were 60 Vbeta and 13 Jbeta primers. Sequenced by immunoSEQ multiplex PCR; TCRdb stores in-frame clones only, minus some. The table lists around 210,000 clones, 60% to 80% of them singletons.

Sequenced: PBMCs. The clonotype comes from a woman aged 25 to 39 in good health and CMV-seronegative. This chain joins TRBV5-4 and TRBJ2-7, with TRBD2 identical over 10 bases. CDR3 sequence (DNA): TGTGCCAGCAGCTGGTCGGCTAGCGGGGGACTTTACGAGCAGTACTTC. It is translated as CASSWSASGGLYEQYF.